This TCR beta chain was identified during a study of CD8 T cells in ankylosing spondylitis (dated 2017 in TCRdb). A note on the overall study: The study set out to find disease-linked TCR variants by profiling T cell receptor beta repertoires in ankylosing spondylitis patients and healthy donors. Peripheral blood samples were taken, and synovial fluid was additionally collected from ankylosing spondylitis patients. In total, the full study cohort was made up of some 110 healthy donors and 25 ankylosing spondylitis patients.

This clonotype was seen at least ten times. The antigen it binds to is not known. No base quality information exists; no much larger clone differs at one position. Instrument on record: Illumina HiSeq 2500. Quantitative 5'-RACE with molecular barcodes was the method used to prepare the TCR beta libraries. Per the authors' processing: Disease-linked TCR variants were identified with a new computational method built on a probabilistic model of VDJ rearrangement. The raw public data were reprocessed by TCRdb itself: fastp quality trimming at Q25, MiXCR clonotype calling, in-frame beta chains only. When rows share a CDR3 protein, they turn into one entry using the most common DNA and genes. V and J calls and clone size were set by TCRdb, not the authors. The sample contains approximately 240,000 distinct CDR3 sequences, about 24% of them found a single time. The ten biggest clones cover 0.5% to 0.65% of the sample.

V is cut back by 3 bases and J by 1 base, with 5 bases in the junction unmatched. CDR1 and CDR2 were assigned from the germline V gene (reference sequence) as DFQATT and SNEGSKA. Reading from cysteine to phenylalanine, the CDR3 counts 15 amino acids. The kept DNA is CDR3 alone, 45 bases in frame from the first base. What the work shows at the level of the full study, not this receptor alone: Blood from ankylosing spondylitis patients appeared to be characterized by a TCR beta motif composed of under ten highly homologous amino acid variants. A CD8+ phenotype was shown by the disease-linked clones, which were found at relatively low frequencies in peripheral blood. Some motif variants had previously been reported in the synovial fluid and blood of reactive arthritis patients, which suggests shared mechanisms of disease initiation. The disease-linked clones were reported to be significantly enriched in matched synovial fluid samples from ankylosing spondylitis patients.

The receptor comes from a male donor with ankylosing spondylitis or in good health (not recorded which). What was sequenced was blood, either unsorted or a sorted T cell fraction (not recorded which). This sequence uses TRBV20-1 and TRBJ2-3; 9 middle bases align to TRBD1. The nucleotides are TGCAGTGCTAGGCACGGGACAGGGCGCACAGATACGCAGTATTTT. It translates as CSARHGTGRTDTQYF.